This TCR beta chain is drawn from a study of human T cells and chemical hapten exposure. The study's findings and limits: The number of TCRs above 1 in 1000 frequency did not change after DPC sensitization.

CDR3 length: 13 amino acids. V shed 3 bases and J shed 4 bases, with 9 bases lying between them. Germline V CDR1 and CDR2: SGHVS, FQNEAQ. The starting material, unfractionated whole blood, was used for total RNA extraction. In this sample, this clonotype turned up many times. Antigen: not known. In the source study's methods: The median was roughly 100,000 TCRs per sample, ranging about 20,000 to 700,000. MiXCR, applied by TCRdb to the 5' RACE reads, yields one record per CDR3 protein. TCRdb, not the original authors, processed these V and J calls. This sample yields about 140,000 distinct CDR3 sequences, of which over 3.5% are seen a single time; approximately 1.4% belongs to the top ten.

J is TRBJ1-1 and V is TRBV7-8; no reliable D call. The receptor comes from a female donor in good health. The CDR3 is CASSFKPGTEAFF. The CDR3 DNA follows: TGTGCCAGCAGCTTTAAGCCGGGCACTGAAGCTTTCTTT.